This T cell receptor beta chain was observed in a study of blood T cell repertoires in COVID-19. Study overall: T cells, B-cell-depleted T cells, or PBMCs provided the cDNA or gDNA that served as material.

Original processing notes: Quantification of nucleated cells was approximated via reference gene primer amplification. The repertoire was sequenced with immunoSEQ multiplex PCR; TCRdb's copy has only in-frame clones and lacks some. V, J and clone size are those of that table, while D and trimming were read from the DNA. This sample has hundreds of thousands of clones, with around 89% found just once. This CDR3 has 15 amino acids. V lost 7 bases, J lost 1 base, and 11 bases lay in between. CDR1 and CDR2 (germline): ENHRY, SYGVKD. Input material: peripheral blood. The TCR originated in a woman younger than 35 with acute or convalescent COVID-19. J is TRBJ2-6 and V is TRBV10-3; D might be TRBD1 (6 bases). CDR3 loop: CAINQGYSGANVLTF. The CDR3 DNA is TGTGCCATCAACCAGGGGTATTCTGGGGCCAACGTCCTGACTTTC.